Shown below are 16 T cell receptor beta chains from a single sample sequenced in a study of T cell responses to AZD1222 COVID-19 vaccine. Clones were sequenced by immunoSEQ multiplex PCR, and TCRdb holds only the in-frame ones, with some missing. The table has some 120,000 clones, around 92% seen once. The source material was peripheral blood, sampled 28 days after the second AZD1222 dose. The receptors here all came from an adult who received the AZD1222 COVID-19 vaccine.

CDR3 residues: CASSGRAPNTEAFF. CDR3 sequence (DNA): TGTGCCAGCAGTGGCAGGGCCCCGAACACTGAAGCTTTCTTT. The gene calls are TRBV6-2 or TRBV6-3 and TRBJ1-1, with D tentatively TRBD1 (5 bases). V dropped 5 bases and J dropped 1 base, with 11 bases sitting between them. This CDR3 region has 14 residues. Germline V gene data show CDR1 as MNHEY and CDR2 as SVGEGT.

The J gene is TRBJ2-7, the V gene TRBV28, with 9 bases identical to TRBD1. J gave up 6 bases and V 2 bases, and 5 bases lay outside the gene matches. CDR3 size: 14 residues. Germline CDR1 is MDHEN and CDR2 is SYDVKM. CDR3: CASSLGTGMGEQYF. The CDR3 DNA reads TGTGCCAGCAGTTTAGGGACAGGGATGGGCGAGCAGTACTTC.

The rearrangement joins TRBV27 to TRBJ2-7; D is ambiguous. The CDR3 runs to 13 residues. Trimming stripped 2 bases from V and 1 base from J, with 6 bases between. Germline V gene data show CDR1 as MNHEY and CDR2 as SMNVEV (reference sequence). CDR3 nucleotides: TGTGCCAGCAGTTTACGAATTTCCTACGAGCAGTACTTC. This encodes CASSLRISYEQYF.

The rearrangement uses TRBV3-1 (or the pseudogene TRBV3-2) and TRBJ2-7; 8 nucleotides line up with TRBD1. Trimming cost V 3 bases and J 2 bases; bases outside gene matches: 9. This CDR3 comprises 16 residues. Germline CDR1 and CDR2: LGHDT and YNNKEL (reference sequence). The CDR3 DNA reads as TGTGCCAGCAGCCAGAGGGGCGGACAGGGCCCCTACGAGCAGTACTTC. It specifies CASSQRGGQGPYEQYF.

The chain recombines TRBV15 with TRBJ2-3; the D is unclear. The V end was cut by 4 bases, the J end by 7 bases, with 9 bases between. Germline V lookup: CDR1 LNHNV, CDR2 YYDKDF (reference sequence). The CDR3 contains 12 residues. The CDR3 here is CATSTGGYTQYF. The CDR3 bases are TGTGCCACCAGCACCGGTGGTTATACGCAGTATTTT.

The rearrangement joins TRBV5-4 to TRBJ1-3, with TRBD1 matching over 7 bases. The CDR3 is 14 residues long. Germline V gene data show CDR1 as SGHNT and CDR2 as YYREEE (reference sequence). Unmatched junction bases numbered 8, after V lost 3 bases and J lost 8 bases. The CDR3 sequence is CASSSPGTEDTIYF. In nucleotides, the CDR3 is TGTGCCAGCAGCTCCCCCGGGACAGAAGACACCATATATTTT. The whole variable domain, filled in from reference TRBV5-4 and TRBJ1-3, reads ETGVTQSPTHLIKTRGQQVTLRCSSQSGHNTVSWYQQALGQGPQFIFQYYREEENGRGNFPPRFSGLQFPNYSSELNVNALELDDSALYLCASSSPGTEDTIYFGEGSWLTVV.

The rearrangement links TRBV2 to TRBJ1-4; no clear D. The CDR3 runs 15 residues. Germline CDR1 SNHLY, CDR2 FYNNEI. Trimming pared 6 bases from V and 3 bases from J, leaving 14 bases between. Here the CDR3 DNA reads TGTGCCAGCAGAGACCGGGCAGTACCTAATGAAAAACTGTTTTTT. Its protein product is CASRDRAVPNEKLFF.

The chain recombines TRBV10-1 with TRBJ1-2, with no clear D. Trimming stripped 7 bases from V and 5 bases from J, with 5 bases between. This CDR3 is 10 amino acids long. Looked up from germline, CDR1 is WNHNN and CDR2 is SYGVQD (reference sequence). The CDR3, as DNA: TGCGCCAGCAAGAAGTATGGCTACACCTTC. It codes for CASKKYGYTF.

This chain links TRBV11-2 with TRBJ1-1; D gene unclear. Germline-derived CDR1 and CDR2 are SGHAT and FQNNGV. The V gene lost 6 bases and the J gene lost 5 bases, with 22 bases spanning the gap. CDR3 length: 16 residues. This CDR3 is CASSHERTVLGTEAFF. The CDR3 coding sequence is TGTGCCAGCAGTCACGAGAGGACCGTACTTGGGACTGAAGCTTTCTTT. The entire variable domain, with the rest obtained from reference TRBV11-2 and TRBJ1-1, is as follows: EAGVAQSPRYKIIEKRQSVAFWCNPISGHATLYWYQQILGQGPKLLIQFQNNGVVDDSQLPKDRFSAERLKGVDSTLKIQPAKLEDSAVYLCASSHERTVLGTEAFFGQGTRLTVV.

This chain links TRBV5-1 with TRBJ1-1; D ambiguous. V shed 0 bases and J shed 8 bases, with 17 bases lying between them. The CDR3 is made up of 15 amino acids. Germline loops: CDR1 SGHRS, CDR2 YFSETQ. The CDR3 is CASSLAWQPLQEAFF. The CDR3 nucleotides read TGCGCCAGCAGCTTGGCCTGGCAGCCATTACAAGAAGCTTTCTTT.

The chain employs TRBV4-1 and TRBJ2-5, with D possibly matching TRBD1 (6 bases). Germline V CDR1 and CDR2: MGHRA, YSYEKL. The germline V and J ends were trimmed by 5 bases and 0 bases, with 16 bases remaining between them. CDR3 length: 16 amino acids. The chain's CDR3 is CASSSRTGRNQETQYF. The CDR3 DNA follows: TGCGCCAGCAGCTCGAGAACAGGGCGAAACCAAGAGACCCAGTACTTC.

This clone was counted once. This chain's CDR3 is CASSYLAGANEQFF. Written as DNA, the CDR3 is TGTGCCAGCAGTTACTTAGCGGGAGCGAATGAGCAGTTCTTC. The V and J genes are TRBV6-5 and TRBJ2-1; TRBD2 aligns across 9 bases. Germline trimming cut 1 base from V and 7 bases from J; bases unmatched to any gene: 2. CDR3 size: 14 residues. Germline V gene lookup returns CDR1 MNHEY and CDR2 SVGAGI.

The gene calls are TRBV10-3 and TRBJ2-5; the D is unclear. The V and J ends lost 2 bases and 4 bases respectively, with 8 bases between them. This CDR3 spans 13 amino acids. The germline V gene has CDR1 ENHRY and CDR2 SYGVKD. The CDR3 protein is CAISEVGGETQYF. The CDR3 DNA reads TGTGCCATCAGTGAGGTGGGTGGAGAGACCCAGTACTTC.

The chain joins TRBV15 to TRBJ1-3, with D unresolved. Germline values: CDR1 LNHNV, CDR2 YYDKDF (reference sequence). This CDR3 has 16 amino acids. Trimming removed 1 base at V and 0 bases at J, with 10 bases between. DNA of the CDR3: TGTGCCACCAGCAGAGCCTTCGGAATCTCTGGAAACACCATATATTTT. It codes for CATSRAFGISGNTIYF.

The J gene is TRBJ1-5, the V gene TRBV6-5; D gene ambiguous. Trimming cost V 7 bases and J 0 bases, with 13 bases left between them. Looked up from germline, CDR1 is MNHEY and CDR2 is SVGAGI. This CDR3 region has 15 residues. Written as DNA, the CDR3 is TGTGCCAGCATCGGTGAAGGACTTAGCAATCAGCCCCAGCATTTT. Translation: CASIGEGLSNQPQHF.

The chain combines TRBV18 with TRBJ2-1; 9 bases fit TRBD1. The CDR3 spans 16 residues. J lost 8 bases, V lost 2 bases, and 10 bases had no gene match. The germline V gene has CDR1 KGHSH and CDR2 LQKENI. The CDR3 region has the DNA TGTGCCAGCTCACCAGCCGCGACAGGGGGTCAGGATGAGCAGTTCTTC. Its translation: CASSPAATGGQDEQFF.